This T cell receptor (beta chain) was profiled in a study of vaccination effects on CD4 cells after COVID-19. J was trimmed by 7 bases and V by 1 base; bases with no gene match: 6. Germline CDR1 is SGHTA and CDR2 is FQGNSA. The CDR3 has 14 residues. Using immunoSEQ multiplex PCR, the repertoire was profiled, and TCRdb retains in-frame clones only, with some absent. The sample has approximately 30,000 clones, under 85% seen once. Of note for this clone: The antigen is unknown.

Antigen-specific CD4+ T cells expanded by the ViraFEST assay with viral peptide pools were then sequenced. With about 9 days of culture completed, CD4+ T cells were isolated. None of these healthy vaccinees had been infected with SARS-CoV-2 before vaccination. The chain employs TRBV7-2 and TRBJ1-1; 7 bases fit TRBD1. Sequences were derived from CD4+ T cells from PBMCs cultured with SARS-CoV-2 spike peptides, sampled before COVID-19 vaccination. The TCR was taken from a human donor who received a COVID-19 vaccine. In DNA, the CDR3 is TGTGCCAGCAGCTTAGGTGCGACAGGGCTTGAAGCTTTCTTT. Translating it yields CASSLGATGLEAFF.